This TCR beta chain stems from a study of shared clonotypes between healthy human individuals. On this clone itself: Antigen specificity is unknown.

The germline V and J ends were trimmed by 2 bases and 3 bases, with 5 bases remaining between them. In germline, CDR1 is SQVTM, CDR2 ANQGSEA. CDR3 size: 12 residues. Study-wide results and limits: In the sorted subsets, rarefaction showed sequencing was incomplete despite large depth.

TCRdb's table, derived via immunoSEQ multiplex PCR, lists solely in-frame clones and lacks some. The profile shows 180,000 or so clones, approximately 92% of them singletons. The chain joins TRBV29-1 to TRBJ2-1; D not resolved. The sequenced material came from naive CD4+ T cells sorted from blood. Documented subset: CD45RA+ positively selected. The TCR originated in a woman in her twenties or thirties in good health. CDR3 in DNA: TGCAGCGTTGAACGGAGCTACAATGAGCAGTTCTTC. This gives the protein CSVERSYNEQFF.